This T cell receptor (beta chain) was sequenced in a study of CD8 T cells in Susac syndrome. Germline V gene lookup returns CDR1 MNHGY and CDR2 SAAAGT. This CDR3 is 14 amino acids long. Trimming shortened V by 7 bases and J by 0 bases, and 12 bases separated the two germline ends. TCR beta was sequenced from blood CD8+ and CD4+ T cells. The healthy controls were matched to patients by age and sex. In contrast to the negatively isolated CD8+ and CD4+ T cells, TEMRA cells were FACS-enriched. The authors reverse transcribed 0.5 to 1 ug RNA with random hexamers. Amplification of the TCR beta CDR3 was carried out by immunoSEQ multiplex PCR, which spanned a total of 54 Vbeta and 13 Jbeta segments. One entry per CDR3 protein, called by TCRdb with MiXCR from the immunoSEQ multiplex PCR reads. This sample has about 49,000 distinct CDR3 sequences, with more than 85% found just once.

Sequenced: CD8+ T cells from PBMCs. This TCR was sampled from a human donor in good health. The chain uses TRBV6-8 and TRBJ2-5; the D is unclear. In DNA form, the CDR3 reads TGTGCCAGCAACGGCCCCAGCCACCAAGAGACCCAGTACTTC. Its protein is CASNGPSHQETQYF.